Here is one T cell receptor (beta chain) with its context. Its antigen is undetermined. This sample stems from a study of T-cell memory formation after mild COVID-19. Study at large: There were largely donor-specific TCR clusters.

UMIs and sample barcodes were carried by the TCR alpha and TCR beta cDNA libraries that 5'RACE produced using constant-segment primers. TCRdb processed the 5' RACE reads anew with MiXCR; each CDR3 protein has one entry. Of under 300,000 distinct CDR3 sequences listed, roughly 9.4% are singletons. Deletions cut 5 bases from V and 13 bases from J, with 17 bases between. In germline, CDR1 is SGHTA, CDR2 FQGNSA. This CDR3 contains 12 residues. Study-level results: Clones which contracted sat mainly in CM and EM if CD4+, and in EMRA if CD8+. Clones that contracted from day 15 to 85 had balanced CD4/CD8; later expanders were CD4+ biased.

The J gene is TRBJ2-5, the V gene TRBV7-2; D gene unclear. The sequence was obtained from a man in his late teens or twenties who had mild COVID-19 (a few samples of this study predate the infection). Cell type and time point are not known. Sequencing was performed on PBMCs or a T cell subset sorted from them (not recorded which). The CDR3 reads CASSPGPVPSYF. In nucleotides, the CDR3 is TGTGCCAGCAGCCCGGGCCCAGTACCATCGTACTTC.